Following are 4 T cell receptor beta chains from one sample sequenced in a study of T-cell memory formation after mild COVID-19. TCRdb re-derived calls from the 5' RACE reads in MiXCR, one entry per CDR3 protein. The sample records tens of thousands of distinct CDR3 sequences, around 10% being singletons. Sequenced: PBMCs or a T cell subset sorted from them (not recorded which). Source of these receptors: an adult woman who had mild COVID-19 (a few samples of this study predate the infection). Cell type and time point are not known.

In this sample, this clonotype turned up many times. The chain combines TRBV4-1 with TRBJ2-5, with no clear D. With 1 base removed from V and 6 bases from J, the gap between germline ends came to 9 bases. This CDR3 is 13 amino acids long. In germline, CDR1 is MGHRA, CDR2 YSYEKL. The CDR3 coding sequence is TGCGCCAGCAGCCAAGTCCCGAGCCAGACCCAGTACTTC. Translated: CASSQVPSQTQYF.

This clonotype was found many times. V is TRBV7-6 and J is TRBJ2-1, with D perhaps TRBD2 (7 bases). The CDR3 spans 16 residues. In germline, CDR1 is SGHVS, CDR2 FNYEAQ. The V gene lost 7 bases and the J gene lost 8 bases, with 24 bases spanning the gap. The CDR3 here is CASKRGGGQVRDEQFF. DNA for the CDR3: TGTGCCAGCAAAAGAGGGGGAGGGCAGGTTCGGGATGAGCAGTTCTTC.

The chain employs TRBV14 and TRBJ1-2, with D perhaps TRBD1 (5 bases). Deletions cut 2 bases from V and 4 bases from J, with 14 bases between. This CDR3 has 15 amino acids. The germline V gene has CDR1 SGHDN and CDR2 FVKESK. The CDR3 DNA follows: TGTGCCAGCAGCCAATTTCTCTCAGGGATCTATGGCTACACCTTC. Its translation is CASSQFLSGIYGYTF.

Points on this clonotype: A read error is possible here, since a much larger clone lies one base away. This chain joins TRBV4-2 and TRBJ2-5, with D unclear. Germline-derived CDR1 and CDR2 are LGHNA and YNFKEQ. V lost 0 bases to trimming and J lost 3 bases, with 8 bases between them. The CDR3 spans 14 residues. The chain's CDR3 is CASSQDSKEETQYF. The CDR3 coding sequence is TGTGCCAGCAGCCAAGATAGTAAGGAAGAGACCCAGTACTTC.